One sample yielded the 10 T cell receptor beta chains listed below, sequenced in a study of shared T cell receptors in the human thymus. Using immunoSEQ multiplex PCR, the repertoire was profiled, and TCRdb retains in-frame clones only, with some absent. Among almost 550,000 clones, roughly 74% were seen once, and the ten largest hold about 0.014%. This same sample was also taken into another study, of human thymus T cells.

Sequences were obtained from thymocytes. Receptor source: a boy in the first two years of life with a congenital heart defect.

The chain recombines TRBV5-6 with TRBJ2-7; D call uncertain. Germline-derived CDR1 and CDR2 are SGHDT and YYEEEE. The CDR3 runs to 13 residues. V was pared by 2 bases and J by 1 base, with 7 bases between. The CDR3 region has the DNA TGTGCCAGCAGCTTCGGGTCATCCTACGAGCAGTACTTC. Its protein is CASSFGSSYEQYF.

The V gene is TRBV6-1, the J gene TRBJ1-2, with a weak D call TRBD1 (5 bases). V was trimmed by 8 bases and J by 11 bases, leaving 24 bases between them. Looked up from germline, CDR1 is MNHNS and CDR2 is SASEGT. This CDR3 comprises 14 residues. The CDR3 coding sequence is TGTGCCAGCGGAAGAGGGATCCGGGAGGGACCATACACCTTC. Amino acids: CASGRGIREGPYTF.

The table lists this clone with a few counts. V and J are TRBV15 and TRBJ2-7, with 8 bases identical to TRBD2. Germline trimming cut 3 bases from V and 0 bases from J; bases unmatched to any gene: 10. This CDR3 region has 17 residues. Germline assignment: CDR1 LNHNV and CDR2 YYDKDF (reference sequence). CDR3 coding DNA: TGTGCCACCAGCAGCAGGACTAGCCCCGTGGGCTCCTACGAGCAGTACTTC. Translation: CATSSRTSPVGSYEQYF. Together with reference TRBV15 and TRBJ2-7, the CDR3 gives the full variable domain: DAMVIQNPRYQVTQFGKPVTLSCSQTLNHNVMYWYQQKSSQAPKLLFHYYDKDFNNEADTPDNFQSRRPNTSFCFLDIRSPGLGDTAMYLCATSSRTSPVGSYEQYFGPGTRLTVT.

J is TRBJ2-1 and V is TRBV6-5; 10 nucleotides agree with TRBD2. V lost 5 bases, J lost 5 bases, and 3 bases stayed unmatched. This CDR3 contains 14 residues. Germline V gives CDR1 MNHEY, CDR2 SVGAGI. The CDR3 is CASSPGLADNEQFF. The CDR3 region has the DNA TGTGCCAGCAGTCCTGGACTAGCGGACAATGAGCAGTTCTTC.

The chain has TRBV29-1 and TRBJ1-2, with D possibly matching TRBD1 (5 bases). This CDR3 is built from 12 residues. V was clipped by 7 bases and J by 2 bases, with 11 bases between them. Germline loops: CDR1 SQVTM, CDR2 ANQGSEA. In DNA form, the CDR3 reads TGCAGCGCCGACGGGGGGAACTATGGCTACACCTTC. Its protein is CSADGGNYGYTF.

DNA for the CDR3: TGTGCCAGCAGCGACACTAGCGCCGGGGAGCTGTTTTTT. This gives the protein CASSDTSAGELFF. The chain joins TRBV7-2 to TRBJ2-2, with 7 bases fitting TRBD2. CDR3 size: 13 residues. With V trimmed by 5 bases and J by 6 bases, 3 bases remained unmatched. CDR1 and CDR2 (germline): SGHTA, FQGNSA. The full variable domain, its missing parts supplied by reference TRBV7-2 and TRBJ2-2, is GAGVSQSPSNKVTEKGKDVELRCDPISGHTALYWYRQSLGQGLEFLIYFQGNSAPDKSGLPSDRFSAERTGGSVSTLTIQRTQQEDSAVYLCASSDTSAGELFFGEGSRLTVL.

This chain uses TRBV4-2 with TRBJ2-1; D is perhaps TRBD2 (6 bases). This CDR3 contains 12 residues. CDR1 is LGHNA and CDR2 is YNFKEQ in the germline V gene. Trimming removed 3 bases from V and 8 bases from J, with 8 bases in between. CDR3 loop: CASSHPSDEQFF. In DNA, the CDR3 is TGTGCCAGCAGCCACCCTAGCGATGAGCAGTTCTTC.

V and J are TRBV19 and TRBJ2-5; unclear D gene. Trimming pared 4 bases from V and 5 bases from J, leaving 11 bases between. The CDR3 covers 13 residues. CDR1 is LNHDA, CDR2 SQIVND, per germline (reference sequence). The CDR3, as DNA: TGTGCCAGTAGTACTTCGCAACGGGAGACCCAGTACTTC. Its translation: CASSTSQRETQYF.

V and J are TRBV11-3 and TRBJ2-1, with 7 bases fitting TRBD1. CDR1 is SGHNT and CDR2 is YENEEA in the germline V gene. This CDR3 has 17 amino acids. V shed 5 bases, J shed 4 bases, and the junction held 14 bases outside the gene matches. CDR3 region: CASSLSRDRWGYNEQFF. The CDR3 DNA follows: TGTGCCAGCAGCCTGTCCCGGGACAGATGGGGATACAATGAGCAGTTCTTC.

In this sample, this clone turned up a few times. This CDR3 reads CAEGDNCCYEQYF. The CDR3 bases are TGTGCCGAGGGGGACAATTGTTGCTACGAGCAGTACTTC. The V call is TRBV19, the J call TRBJ2-5, with D maybe TRBD1 (6 bases). The tail of the sequence fits TRBJ2-7 better, so the J call may be wrong. The CDR3 sequence is 13 residues long. From germline, CDR1 is LNHDA and CDR2 SQIVND (reference sequence).